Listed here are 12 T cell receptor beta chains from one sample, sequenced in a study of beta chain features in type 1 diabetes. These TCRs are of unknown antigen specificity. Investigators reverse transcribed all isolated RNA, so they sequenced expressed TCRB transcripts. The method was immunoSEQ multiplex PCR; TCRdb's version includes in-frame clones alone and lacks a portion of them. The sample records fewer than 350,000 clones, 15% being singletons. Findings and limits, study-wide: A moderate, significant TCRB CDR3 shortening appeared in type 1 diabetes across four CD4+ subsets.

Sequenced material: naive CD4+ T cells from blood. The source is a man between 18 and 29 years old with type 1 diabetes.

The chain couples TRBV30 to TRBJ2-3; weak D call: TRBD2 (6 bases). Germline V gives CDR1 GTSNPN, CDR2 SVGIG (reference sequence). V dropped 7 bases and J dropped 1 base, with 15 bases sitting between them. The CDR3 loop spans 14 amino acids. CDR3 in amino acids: CASQPGTRTDTQYF. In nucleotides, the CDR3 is TGTGCCTCCCAACCGGGGACTCGCACAGATACGCAGTATTTT.

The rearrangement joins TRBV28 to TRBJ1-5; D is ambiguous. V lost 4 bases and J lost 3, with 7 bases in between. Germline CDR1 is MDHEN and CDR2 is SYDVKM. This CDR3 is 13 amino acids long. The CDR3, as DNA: TGTGCCAGCAGTTACTGGGCCAATCAGCCCCAGCATTTT. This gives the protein CASSYWANQPQHF.

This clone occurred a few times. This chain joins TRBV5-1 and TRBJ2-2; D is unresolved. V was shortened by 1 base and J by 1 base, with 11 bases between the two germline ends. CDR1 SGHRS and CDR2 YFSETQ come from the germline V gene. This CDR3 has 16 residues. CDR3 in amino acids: CASSLFSDMNTGELFF. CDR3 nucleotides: TGCGCCAGCAGCTTGTTTAGTGATATGAACACCGGGGAGCTGTTTTTT.

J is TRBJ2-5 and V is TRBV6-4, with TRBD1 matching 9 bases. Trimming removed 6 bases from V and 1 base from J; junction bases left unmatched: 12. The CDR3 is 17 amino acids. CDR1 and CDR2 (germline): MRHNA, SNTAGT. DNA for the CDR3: TGTGCCAGCAGACAACTTCGGGGACAGGGATCCCAAGAGACCCAGTACTTC. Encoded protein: CASRQLRGQGSQETQYF.

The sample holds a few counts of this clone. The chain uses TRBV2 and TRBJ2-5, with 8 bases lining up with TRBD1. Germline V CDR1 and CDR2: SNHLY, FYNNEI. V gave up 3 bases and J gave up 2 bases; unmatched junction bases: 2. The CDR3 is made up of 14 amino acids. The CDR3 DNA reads TGTGCCAGCAGTGAGGGGACAGGACAAGAGACCCAGTACTTC. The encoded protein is CASSEGTGQETQYF.

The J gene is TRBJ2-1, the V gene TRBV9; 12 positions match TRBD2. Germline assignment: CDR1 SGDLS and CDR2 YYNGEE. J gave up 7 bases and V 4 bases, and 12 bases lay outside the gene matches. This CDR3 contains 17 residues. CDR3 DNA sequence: TGTGCCAGCAGCTCCCGATTTCTAGCGGGAGGGCGAAATGAGCAGTTCTTC. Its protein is CASSSRFLAGGRNEQFF.

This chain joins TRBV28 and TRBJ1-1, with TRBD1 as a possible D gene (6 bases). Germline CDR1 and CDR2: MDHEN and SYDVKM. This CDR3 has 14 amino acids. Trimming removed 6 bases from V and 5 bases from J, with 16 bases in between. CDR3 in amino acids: CASRARGARTEAFF. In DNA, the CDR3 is TGTGCCAGCAGAGCCAGGGGCGCAAGGACTGAAGCTTTCTTT.

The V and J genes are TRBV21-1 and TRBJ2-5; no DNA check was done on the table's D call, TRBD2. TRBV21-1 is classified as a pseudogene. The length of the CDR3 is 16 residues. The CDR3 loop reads CASSKGLAGGPETQYF. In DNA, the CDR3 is TGTGCCAGCAGCAAAGGTCTAGCGGGGGGGCCAGAGACCCAGTACTTC.

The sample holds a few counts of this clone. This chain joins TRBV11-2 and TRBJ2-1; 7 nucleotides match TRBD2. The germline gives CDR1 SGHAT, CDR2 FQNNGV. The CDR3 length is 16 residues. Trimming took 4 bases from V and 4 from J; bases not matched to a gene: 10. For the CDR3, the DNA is TGTGCCAGCAGCTCCCCCCGGAGCGGGGCGTACAATGAGCAGTTCTTC. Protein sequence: CASSSPRSGAYNEQFF.

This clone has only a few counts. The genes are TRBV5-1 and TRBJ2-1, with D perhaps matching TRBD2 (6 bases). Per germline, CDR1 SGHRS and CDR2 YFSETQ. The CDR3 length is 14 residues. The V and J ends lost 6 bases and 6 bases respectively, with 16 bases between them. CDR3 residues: CASMFGGSLNEQFF. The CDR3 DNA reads TGCGCCAGCATGTTCGGGGGTAGCCTCAATGAGCAGTTCTTC.

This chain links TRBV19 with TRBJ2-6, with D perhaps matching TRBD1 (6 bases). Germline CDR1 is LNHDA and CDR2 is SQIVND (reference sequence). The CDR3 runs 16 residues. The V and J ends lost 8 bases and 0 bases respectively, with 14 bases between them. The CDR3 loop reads CASDPGTTSGANVLTF. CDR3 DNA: TGTGCCAGTGATCCGGGGACAACCTCTGGGGCCAACGTCCTGACTTTC.

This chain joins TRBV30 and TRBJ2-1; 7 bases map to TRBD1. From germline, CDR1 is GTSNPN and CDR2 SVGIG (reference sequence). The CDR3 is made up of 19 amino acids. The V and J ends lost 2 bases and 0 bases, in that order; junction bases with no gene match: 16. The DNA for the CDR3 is TGTGCCTGGAGTCCGCTGGACAGGAGACGTAGGAGCTCCTACAATGAGCAGTTCTTC. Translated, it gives CAWSPLDRRRRSSYNEQFF.